The clone carrying this T cell receptor (beta chain) showed up just a few times. This entry comes from a study of T cells after yellow fever vaccination. Study overall: Preparation of fractions with low cell numbers was performed using SMART-Seq v4 Ultra Low Input.

The CDR3 has 13 amino acids. V was trimmed by 2 bases and J by 7 bases, leaving 11 bases between them. Germline V gene sequence: CDR1 SEHNR, CDR2 FQNEAQ (reference sequence). 5'RACE template switching produced TCR cDNA carrying a universal primer site and UMIs. A single record per CDR3 protein comes from TCRdb applying MiXCR to the 5' RACE reads. Among approximately 250,000 distinct CDR3 sequences, over 6.5% were seen once, and the ten largest hold approximately 1%. This TCR came from a man younger than 40 who received the YFV17D yellow fever vaccine. The chain links TRBV7-9 to TRBJ1-1; maybe TRBD1 (5 bases). This sample comprised CD4+ T cells sorted from PBMCs, obtained on the day of the yellow fever booster vaccination. As DNA, the CDR3 is TGTGCCAGCAGCTTAATCGGGGGTGTTGAAGCTTTCTTT. Protein: CASSLIGGVEAFF.